This T cell receptor beta chain came from a study of control samples from healthy donors and cancer patients. The CDR3 has 16 amino acids. V dropped 0 bases and J dropped 7 bases, with 15 bases sitting between them. Germline V CDR1 and CDR2: MNHEY, SVGEGT. Some clones are missing from TCRdb's copy, which holds only in-frame ones; the method was immunoSEQ multiplex PCR. The sample gives approximately 100,000 clones, 90% of which show up once; 3.5% to 4.5% is in the top ten. Material: blood. V and J are TRBV6-2 or TRBV6-3 and TRBJ2-2; D gene uncertain. This TCR derives from a human donor in good health. The donor label of this sample is uncertain. For the CDR3, the DNA is TGTGCCAGCAGTTACTCTGGCAGATCTGCGAACGGGGAGCTGTTTTTT. It codes for CASSYSGRSANGELFF.